This T cell receptor (beta chain) was retrieved from a study of cytomegalovirus exposure and HLA in healthy donors. Study-wide background: In a later analysis, it was reported that the roughly 120 validation repertoires had been produced on the same platform as the 690 or so repertoires belonging to the first cohort.

Using immunoSEQ multiplex PCR, the repertoire was profiled, and TCRdb retains in-frame clones only, with some absent. The sample yields roughly 200,000 clones, 80% to 90% seen once. The material sequenced was PBMCs. This clonotype originated in a woman in her twenties or thirties in good health and CMV-seronegative.

This CDR3 is CASRVDAEDTQYF. CDR3 in DNA: TGTGCCAGCAGGGTAGATGCGGAAGATACGCAGTATTTT. This rearrangement joins TRBV7-9 to TRBJ2-3; D gene uncertain. In germline, CDR1 is SEHNR, CDR2 FQNEAQ (reference sequence). The CDR3 runs 13 residues. Trimming removed 6 bases at V and 5 bases at J, with 12 bases between.